This entry lists 11 T cell receptor beta chains sequenced from one sample in a study of blood T cell repertoires in COVID-19. Produced via immunoSEQ multiplex PCR; TCRdb's table is partial and in-frame only. The sample records 150,000 to 200,000 clones, about 86% being singletons. The sequenced sample was peripheral blood. The receptors stem from a man in his 60s with acute or convalescent COVID-19.

The chain couples TRBV5-1 to TRBJ2-4, with TRBD1 identical over 8 bases. After removal of 4 bases from V and 0 bases from J, the junction contained 9 bases not matched to a gene. Looked up from germline, CDR1 is SGHRS and CDR2 is YFSETQ. The CDR3 has 17 residues. The CDR3 loop reads CASSPGQGAIAKNIQYF. CDR3 coding DNA: TGCGCCAGCAGCCCCGGCCAGGGGGCCATAGCCAAAAACATTCAGTACTTC.

The count of this clone is one. The J gene is TRBJ1-2, the V gene TRBV5-8, with D possibly matching TRBD1 (5 bases). CDR3 length equals 12 residues. V was trimmed by 3 bases and J by 10 bases, leaving 13 bases between them. Germline CDR1 SGHTS, CDR2 YDEGEE. CDR3 sequence reads: CASSWGGVFYTF. CDR3 in DNA: TGTGCCAGCAGCTGGGGCGGGGTATTCTACACCTTC.

Turning to this clone: Different DNA sequences within this sample yield the same CDR3. CDR3 in DNA: TGCGCCAGCAGCTTGGGTACAGGAGCGAAGGATGGCTACACCTTC. Amino acid sequence: CASSLGTGAKDGYTF. The genes are TRBV5-1 and TRBJ1-2; possible D gene TRBD1, 5 bases. Per germline, CDR1 SGHRS and CDR2 YFSETQ. The CDR3 consists of 15 residues. V shed 0 bases and J shed 6 bases, with 15 bases lying between them.

The chain carries TRBV5-4 and TRBJ1-2; 7 bases are a match to TRBD1. Germline lookup yields CDR1 SGHNT and CDR2 YYREEE (reference sequence). The CDR3 consists of 13 residues. After removal of 4 bases from V and 13 bases from J, the junction contained 13 bases not matched to a gene. The chain's CDR3 is CASSITGTVAFTF. The CDR3 DNA reads as TGTGCCAGCAGCATAACCGGGACAGTTGCGTTCACCTTC. Filled out from reference TRBV5-4 and TRBJ1-2, the complete variable domain reads ETGVTQSPTHLIKTRGQQVTLRCSSQSGHNTVSWYQQALGQGPQFIFQYYREEENGRGNFPPRFSGLQFPNYSSELNVNALELDDSALYLCASSITGTVAFTFGSGTRLTVV.

The V call is TRBV5-1, the J call TRBJ1-2, with 8 positions matching TRBD1. The CDR3 loop spans 15 amino acids. Trimming cost V 4 bases and J 7 bases; bases outside gene matches: 12. CDR1 is SGHRS, CDR2 YFSETQ, per germline. For the CDR3, the DNA is TGCGCCAGCAGCCCACTCCCGGGACAGGTGTCTGGCTACACCTTC. Its protein product is CASSPLPGQVSGYTF.

The V call is TRBV12-3 or TRBV12-4, the J call TRBJ2-7, with D possibly being TRBD2 (5 bases). This CDR3 is built from 13 residues. V was shortened by 8 bases and J by 6 bases, with 17 bases between the two germline ends. CDR3 amino acids: CASARGGFLEQYF. CDR3 coding DNA: TGTGCCAGCGCACGAGGCGGGTTTCTCGAGCAGTACTTC.

This chain links TRBV27 with TRBJ2-5; 9 bases match TRBD2. CDR1 and CDR2 from the germline V gene are MNHEY and SMNVEV (reference sequence). Losses at the gene ends were 2 bases for V and 9 bases for J; bases not matched to a gene: 7. The CDR3 covers 14 residues. Here the CDR3 DNA reads TGTGCCAGCAGTTTAGCGCCCCAGCGGGGGGCCCAGTACTTC. Its translation is CASSLAPQRGAQYF.

The chain couples TRBV11-2 to TRBJ1-1; D is unclear. V was cut by 2 bases and J by 3 bases, with 10 bases left in between. The germline CDR1 and CDR2 sequences are SGHAT and FQNNGV. The length of the CDR3 is 14 residues. CDR3 in DNA: TGTGCCAGCAGCTTAAGGTTACGGGACACTGAAGCTTTCTTT. This encodes CASSLRLRDTEAFF.

The chain uses TRBV30 and TRBJ2-5; tentatively, D is TRBD2 (5 bases). CDR1 GTSNPN and CDR2 SVGIG come from the germline V gene (reference sequence). Trimming shortened V by 4 bases and J by 2 bases, and 14 bases separated the two germline ends. This CDR3 spans 14 amino acids. CDR3 bases: TGTGCCTGGACCCCCCTGACTATACAAGAGACCCAGTACTTC. Protein: CAWTPLTIQETQYF. Drawing the rest from reference TRBV30 and TRBJ2-5, the complete variable domain is SQTIHQWPATLVQPVGSPLSLECTVEGTSNPNLYWYRQAAGRGLQLLFYSVGIGQISSEVPQNLSASRPQDRQFILSSKKLLLSDSGFYLCAWTPLTIQETQYFGPGTRLLVL.

The CDR3 reads CSVAVHPDSSGNTIYF. The CDR3 nucleotides are TGCAGCGTTGCCGTACATCCGGACAGTTCTGGAAACACCATATATTTT. The chain couples TRBV29-1 to TRBJ1-3, with D possibly being TRBD1 (6 bases). This CDR3 has 16 amino acids. Germline assignment: CDR1 SQVTM and CDR2 ANQGSEA. Trimming stripped 4 bases from V and 1 base from J, with 17 bases between.

The chain joins TRBV15 to TRBJ1-2, with D perhaps TRBD1 (6 bases). This CDR3 is 16 amino acids long. Germline-derived CDR1 and CDR2 are LNHNV and YYDKDF (reference sequence). The V gene lost 1 base and the J gene lost 1 base, with 13 bases spanning the gap. The CDR3 DNA follows: TGTGCCACCAGCAGAGGGAAAGGGACATTTAACTATGGCTACACCTTC. This gives the protein CATSRGKGTFNYGYTF.